Below, 27 T cell receptor beta chains from the same sample are listed, as sequenced in a study of CD8+CD57+ T cells in acquired aplastic anemia. The study profiled TCR beta VDJ and CDR3 using genomic DNA as template. TCRdb re-derived calls from the reads in MiXCR, one entry per CDR3 protein. The table has around 500,000 distinct CDR3 sequences, around a third seen once; the top ten hold less than 0.85%. Before being chosen for sequencing, patients had shown CD8+CD57+ cell expansion by flow cytometry. The sample was sorted CD4+, CD8+, or CD8+CD57+ T cells (not recorded which) from PBMCs. These receptors were taken from a human donor with aplastic anemia.

For this clonotype: A much larger clone differs from this one at a single base, so this may be a read error. The V gene is TRBV2, the J gene TRBJ2-3; unclear D gene. Trimming took off 4 bases at V and 2 bases at J, with 7 bases between the two ends. The CDR3 is 13 amino acids. Germline CDR1 reads SNHLY; CDR2 reads FYNNEI. As DNA, the CDR3 is TGTGCCAGCAGTGGGATAGTCACAGATACGCAGTATTTT. It codes for CASSGIVTDTQYF.

The chain couples TRBV20-1 to TRBJ2-7; 7 bases line up with TRBD1. With 6 bases clipped from V and 0 bases from J, the junction kept 5 bases outside the gene matches. CDR3 length: 13 amino acids. Germline V gene lookup returns CDR1 DFQATT and CDR2 SNEGSKA (reference sequence). The CDR3 region is CSAMTGSSYEQYF. The CDR3 DNA reads TGCAGTGCAATGACAGGGAGCTCCTACGAGCAGTACTTC.

This clonotype has ten or more counts. This sequence joins TRBV5-1 and TRBJ2-7; D is unclear. Per the germline V gene, CDR1 is SGHRS and CDR2 is YFSETQ. The CDR3 contains 14 residues. V was shortened by 0 bases and J by 2 bases, with 9 bases between the two germline ends. This CDR3 reads CASSLAAEAYEQYF. The CDR3 region has the DNA TGCGCCAGCAGCTTGGCGGCCGAGGCCTACGAGCAGTACTTC.

This clonotype was observed at least ten times. This rearrangement joins TRBV15 to TRBJ1-6, with D uncertain. Trimming left V 4 bases short and J 3 bases short, with 13 bases between. Germline CDR1 and CDR2: LNHNV and YYDKDF (reference sequence). The CDR3 spans 16 residues. This CDR3 is CATSTTRDLYNSPLHF. CDR3 DNA: TGTGCCACCAGCACAACCCGGGATCTCTATAATTCACCCCTCCACTTT.

Note on this clonotype: This sequence may be a read error, since a much larger clone differs from it by one base. The chain couples TRBV20-1 to TRBJ2-7; D remains ambiguous. The CDR3 sequence is 13 residues long. Germline V gives CDR1 DFQATT, CDR2 SNEGSKA (reference sequence). The CDR3 loop reads CSARVQSNYERYF. The DNA of the CDR3 is TGCAGTGCTAGGGTCCAAAGCAACTACGAGCGGTACTTC.

The chain is built from TRBV20-1 and TRBJ1-6; 8 bases fit TRBD1. Germline values: CDR1 DFQATT, CDR2 SNEGSKA (reference sequence). The CDR3 sequence is 14 residues long. DNA for the CDR3: TGCAGAGAGATTAGGACAGGGAGTAATTCACCCCTCCACTTT. Protein product: CREIRTGSNSPLHF.

At least ten counts were recorded for this clonotype. CDR3 protein: CTRQQGAYGYTF. CDR3 coding DNA: TGCACCCGACAGCAGGGTGCCTATGGCTACACCTTC. The J gene is TRBJ1-2, the V gene TRBV29-1, with TRBD1 as a possible D gene (5 bases). The CDR3 extends over 12 amino acids. Germline values: CDR1 SQVTM, CDR2 ANQGSEA. Complete variable domain (other parts from reference TRBV29-1 and TRBJ1-2): SAVISQKPSRDICQRGTSLTIQCQVDSQVTMMFWYRQQPGQSLTLIATANQGSEATYESGFVIDKFPISRPNLTFSTLTVSNMSPEDSSIYLCTRQQGAYGYTFGSGTRLTVV.

In this sample, this clonotype turned up many times. The chain has TRBV29-1 and TRBJ1-1; 7 bases are shared with TRBD1. Losses at the gene ends were 3 bases for V and 7 bases for J; bases not matched to a gene: 11. This CDR3 has 14 amino acids. The V gene's germline CDR1 is SQVTM and CDR2 ANQGSEA. CDR3 nucleotide sequence: TGCAGCGTTGACGGGGACAGATACACTGGTGAAGCTTTCTTT. Protein: CSVDGDRYTGEAFF. The full variable domain, completed using reference TRBV29-1 and TRBJ1-1, is SAVISQKPSRDICQRGTSLTIQCQVDSQVTMMFWYRQQPGQSLTLIATANQGSEATYESGFVIDKFPISRPNLTFSTLTVSNMSPEDSSIYLCSVDGDRYTGEAFFGQGTRLTVV.

This rearrangement joins TRBV29-1 to TRBJ2-7; TRBD1 matches at 11 bases. V lost 0 bases, J lost 2 bases, and 3 bases stayed unmatched. The CDR3 covers 15 residues. Germline V lookup: CDR1 SQVTM, CDR2 ANQGSEA. The CDR3 region is CSVEERDRGAYEQYF. CDR3 coding DNA: TGCAGCGTTGAAGAACGGGACAGGGGGGCCTACGAGCAGTACTTC.

This clonotype has only a few counts. The rearrangement links TRBV5-1 to TRBJ2-1; 14 bases are a match to TRBD2. V shed 4 bases, J shed 9 bases, and the junction held 6 bases outside the gene matches. Germline CDR1 is SGHRS and CDR2 is YFSETQ. The CDR3 totals 15 residues. The CDR3 region is CASSLTSGGAFEQFF. DNA for the CDR3: TGCGCCAGCAGCCTGACTAGCGGGGGGGCCTTTGAGCAGTTCTTC.

This clonotype was recorded many times. This sequence joins TRBV7-8 and TRBJ1-3; D unresolved. V was cut by 3 bases and J by 2 bases, with 2 bases left in between. CDR1 SGHVS and CDR2 FQNEAQ come from the germline V gene. The CDR3 contains 12 residues. This chain's CDR3 is CASSFPGNTIYF. The CDR3 region has the DNA TGTGCCAGCAGCTTTCCTGGAAACACCATATATTTT.

The chain couples TRBV15 to TRBJ1-2; tentatively, D is TRBD1 (5 bases). The CDR3 consists of 15 residues. The germline CDR1 and CDR2 sequences are LNHNV and YYDKDF (reference sequence). The germline V and J ends were trimmed by 1 base and 7 bases, with 16 bases remaining between them. CDR3 coding DNA: TGTGCCACCAGCAGAGGGGGGGTAGGGCTCGGTGGCTACACCTTC. Its protein product is CATSRGGVGLGGYTF.

This clonotype was recorded at least ten times. The chain links TRBV20-1 to TRBJ1-2; 9 positions match TRBD1. Germline V CDR1 and CDR2: DFQATT, SNEGSKA (reference sequence). V lost 1 base to trimming and J lost 6 bases; unmatched junction nucleotides: 3. CDR3 length: 13 amino acids. CDR3: CSARADRGDGYTF. The CDR3 DNA sequence: TGCAGTGCTAGAGCTGACAGGGGGGATGGCTACACCTTC.

In its sample, this clonotype was seen once. This rearrangement joins TRBV5-1 to TRBJ2-5; D gene unclear. This CDR3 region has 14 residues. Germline V CDR1 and CDR2: SGHRS, YFSETQ. V was cut by 0 bases and J by 4 bases, with 10 bases left in between. CDR3 coding DNA: TGCGCCAGCAGCTTGGGCGTAGATCGAGAGACCCAGTACTTC. Its protein product is CASSLGVDRETQYF.

This clonotype was detected ten times or more. The chain carries TRBV25-1 and TRBJ1-5; 7 positions match TRBD1. This CDR3 spans 14 amino acids. The ends lost 8 bases at V and 0 bases at J; junction bases unmatched: 4. Per germline, CDR1 MGHDK and CDR2 SYGVNS. In nucleotides, the CDR3 is TGTGCCAGCTCGACAGGGTTTAGCAATCAGCCCCAGCATTTT. Translating it yields CASSTGFSNQPQHF.

As regards this clonotype: This may be a read error, as it is one base from a much larger clone. The genes are TRBV5-1 and TRBJ1-2; D unclear. This CDR3 has 13 residues. Deletions cut 1 base from V and 1 base from J, with 5 bases between. Germline values: CDR1 SGHRS, CDR2 YFSETQ. CDR3 sequence reads: CASSLTFNYGYTF. CDR3 DNA sequence: TGCGCCAGCAGCTTGACCTTTAACTATGGCTACACCTTC.

The sample holds many counts of this clonotype. This rearrangement joins TRBV19 to TRBJ1-2; possibly TRBD1 for D (5 bases). V lost 2 bases and J lost 6, with 22 bases in between. The CDR3 extends over 17 amino acids. CDR1 is LNHDA and CDR2 is SQIVND in the germline V gene (reference sequence). CDR3 sequence (DNA): TGTGCCAGTAGTATATCCGGGGCAGGTCTTCAAGGGCATGGCTACACCTTC. Residues: CASSISGAGLQGHGYTF.

Remarks on this clonotype: A junction boundary mismatches the germline segment, possibly from a read error. The chain recombines TRBV10-3 with TRBJ1-2; a weak D match, TRBD1 (5 bases). The CDR3 is made up of 12 amino acids. Looked up from germline, CDR1 is ENHRY and CDR2 is SYGVKD. This CDR3 reads CAISESTETVYF. In DNA form, the CDR3 reads TGTGCCATCAGTGAGTCGACCGAGACAGTGTACTTC.

The chain combines TRBV20-1 with TRBJ2-1, with 12 bases identical to TRBD2. V was clipped by 5 bases and J by 1 base; unmatched bases: 3. The CDR3 runs to 15 residues. Germline-derived CDR1 and CDR2 are DFQATT and SNEGSKA (reference sequence). CDR3 amino acids: CSARGLAGSYNEQFF. DNA of the CDR3: TGCAGTGCTCGAGGACTAGCGGGATCCTACAATGAGCAGTTCTTC.

This rearrangement joins TRBV25-1 to TRBJ2-7; 10 positions agree with TRBD2. Germline loops: CDR1 MGHDK, CDR2 SYGVNS. V lost 4 bases and J lost 7; bases outside the gene matches: 7. The CDR3 sequence is 14 residues long. CDR3 DNA sequence: TGTGCCAGCAGTGGGACTAGCGGAGCGGGTGAGCAGTACTTC. It is translated as CASSGTSGAGEQYF.

The chain is built from TRBV2 and TRBJ1-5, with 7 bases lining up with TRBD1. Germline CDR1 SNHLY, CDR2 FYNNEI. V trimming: 5 bases; J trimming: 5 bases; junction bases outside the gene matches: 6. The CDR3 is 14 residues long. The DNA of the CDR3 is TGTGCCAGCAGTACATCGACAGGGCATCAGCCCCAGCATTTT. It is translated as CASSTSTGHQPQHF.

This clonotype was recorded at least ten times. The V call is TRBV2, the J call TRBJ2-1; D may be TRBD2 (6 bases). Germline V gene sequence: CDR1 SNHLY, CDR2 FYNNEI. Trimming took 0 bases from V and 7 from J, leaving 16 bases between them. CDR3 length: 16 amino acids. Written as DNA, the CDR3 is TGTGCCAGCAGTGAAGCTTGGGGAGGCCACGAGAATGAGCAGTTCTTC. It is translated as CASSEAWGGHENEQFF.

About this clonotype itself: Relative to the germline gene, one junction end is altered; a read error may explain this. The J gene is TRBJ2-5, the V gene TRBV7-9, with 7 nucleotides matching TRBD2. In germline, CDR1 is SEHNR, CDR2 FQNEAQ (reference sequence). There are 14 residues in the CDR3. As DNA, the CDR3 is TGTGCCAGCAGCTTCCTAAGTGCGGGAGAGACCCGGTACTTC. Translated: CASSFLSAGETRYF.

Only a few counts were recorded for this clonotype. The genes are TRBV20-1 and TRBJ1-3, with no clear D. The CDR3 extends over 12 amino acids. The V end lost 0 bases, the J end lost 7 bases, and 7 bases lay between the germline ends. Germline V CDR1 and CDR2: DFQATT, SNEGSKA (reference sequence). The DNA of the CDR3 is TGCAGTGCTAGAGATCTCTGGAACACCATATATTTT. Its translation is CSARDLWNTIYF.

The V gene is TRBV12-3 or TRBV12-4, the J gene TRBJ1-1; tentative D call: TRBD1 (5 bases). V was trimmed by 5 bases and J by 9 bases, leaving 16 bases between them. The CDR3 runs 13 residues. CDR3 amino acids: CASSPRAGWKAFF. CDR3 nucleotide sequence: TGTGCCAGCAGTCCCAGGGCCGGGTGGAAAGCTTTCTTT.

This clonotype has ten or more counts. The chain carries TRBV9 and TRBJ1-3; TRBD1 aligns across 7 bases. The V and J ends lost 3 bases and 2 bases, in that order; junction bases with no gene match: 2. CDR1 SGDLS and CDR2 YYNGEE come from the germline V gene. This CDR3 region has 14 residues. CDR3: CASSATGAGNTIYF. CDR3 nucleotide sequence: TGTGCCAGCAGCGCTACAGGGGCTGGAAACACCATATATTTT.

This clonotype appeared a single time. The chain couples TRBV11-2 to TRBJ2-3, with 7 bases aligning to TRBD1. J was trimmed by 3 bases and V by 5 bases; bases with no gene match: 11. CDR1 is SGHAT and CDR2 is FQNNGV in the germline V gene. The CDR3 totals 16 residues. The CDR3 loop is CASSSPRGWGTDTQYF. DNA for the CDR3: TGTGCCAGCAGCAGTCCCAGGGGGTGGGGGACAGATACGCAGTATTTT.